This TCR beta chain appears in the sequencing data of a study of post-analysis software for immune sequencing data. This clonotype showed up just a few times. Its antigen is not known. Overall study findings and caveats: A few TRBV segments occurring more often in patients than controls included TRBV5-6, TRBV5-1 and TRBV20-1.

Trimming left V 6 bases short and J 7 bases short, with 22 bases between. The CDR3 covers 16 residues. Germline assignment: CDR1 SGHVS and CDR2 FNYEAQ. Libraries were made from TCR beta cDNA, and they carried unique molecular identifiers. TCRdb reanalysed the PCR reads using MiXCR and keeps one entry per CDR3 protein. The table lists a few hundred thousand distinct CDR3 sequences, roughly 40% of them singletons. Material for sequencing was blood. V usage is TRBV7-6 and J usage is TRBJ1-5, with D possibly TRBD1 on 5 matching bases. This clonotype was obtained from a girl aged 2-15 years with multiple sclerosis. Written as DNA, the CDR3 is TGTGCCAGCAGACTAGTAGGGACCCCCGGATGGCAGCCCCAGCATTTT. This encodes CASRLVGTPGWQPQHF.